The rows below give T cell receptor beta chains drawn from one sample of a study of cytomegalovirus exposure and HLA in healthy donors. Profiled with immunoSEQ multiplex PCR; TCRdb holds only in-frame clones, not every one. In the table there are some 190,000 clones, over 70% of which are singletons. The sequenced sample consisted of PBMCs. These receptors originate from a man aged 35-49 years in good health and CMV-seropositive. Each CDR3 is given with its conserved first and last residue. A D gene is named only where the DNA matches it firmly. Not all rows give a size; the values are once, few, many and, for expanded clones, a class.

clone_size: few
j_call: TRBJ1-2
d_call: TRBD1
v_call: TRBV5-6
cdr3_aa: CASSLAGGTGKGYTF
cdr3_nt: TGTGCCAGCAGCTTGGCCGGAGGGACAGGCAAAGGCTACACCTTC

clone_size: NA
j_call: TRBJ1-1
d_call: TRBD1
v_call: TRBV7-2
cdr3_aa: CASSPEPGQAEAFF
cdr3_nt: TGTGCCAGCAGCCCTGAACCGGGACAGGCTGAAGCTTTCTTT

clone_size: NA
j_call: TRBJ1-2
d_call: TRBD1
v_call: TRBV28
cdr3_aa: CASSSWTGGRYGYTF
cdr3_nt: TGTGCCAGCAGTTCCTGGACAGGGGGCAGGTATGGCTACACCTTC

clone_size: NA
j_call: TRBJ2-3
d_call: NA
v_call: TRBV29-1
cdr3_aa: CSVVSVLSTDTQYF
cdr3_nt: TGCAGCGTTGTGTCGGTCCTTAGCACAGATACGCAGTATTTT

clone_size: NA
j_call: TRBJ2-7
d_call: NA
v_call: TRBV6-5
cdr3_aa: CASSFTAQGRTGEQYF
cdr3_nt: TGTGCCAGCAGTTTCACCGCACAGGGGAGGACTGGCGAGCAGTACTTC

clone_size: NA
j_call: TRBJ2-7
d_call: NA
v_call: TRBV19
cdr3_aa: CASSEGYEQYF
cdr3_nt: TGTGCCAGTAGTGAGGGCTACGAGCAGTACTTC

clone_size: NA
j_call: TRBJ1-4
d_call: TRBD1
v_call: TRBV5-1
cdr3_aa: CASSGQGRENEKLFF
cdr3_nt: TGCGCCAGCAGCGGACAGGGGCGGGAAAATGAAAAACTGTTTTTT

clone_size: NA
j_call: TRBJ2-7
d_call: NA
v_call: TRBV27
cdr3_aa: CASSLSGNPTYEQYF
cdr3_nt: TGTGCCAGCAGTTTAAGCGGAAACCCAACCTACGAGCAGTACTTC

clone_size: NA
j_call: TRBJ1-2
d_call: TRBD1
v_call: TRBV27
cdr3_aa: CASSLGTEAYYTF
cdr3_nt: TGTGCCAGCAGTTTAGGGACAGAAGCTTACTACACCTTC

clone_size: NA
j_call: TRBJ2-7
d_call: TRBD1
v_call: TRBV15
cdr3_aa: CATSRDPGQGYEQYF
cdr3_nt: TGTGCCACCAGCAGAGATCCAGGACAGGGCTACGAGCAGTACTTC

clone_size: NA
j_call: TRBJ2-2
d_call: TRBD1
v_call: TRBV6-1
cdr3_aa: CASSVDRVPGELFF
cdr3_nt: TGTGCCAGCAGTGTTGACAGGGTCCCCGGGGAGCTGTTTTTT

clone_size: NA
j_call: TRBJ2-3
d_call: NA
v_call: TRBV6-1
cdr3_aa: CASSGTGADTQYF
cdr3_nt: TGTGCCAGCAGCGGAACAGGAGCAGATACGCAGTATTTT

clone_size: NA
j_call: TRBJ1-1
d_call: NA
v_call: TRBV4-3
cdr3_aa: CASSHNPRGTEAFF
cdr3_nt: TGCGCCAGCAGCCATAACCCCAGGGGCACTGAAGCTTTCTTT

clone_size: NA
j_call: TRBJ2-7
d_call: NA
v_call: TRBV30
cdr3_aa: CAWSVPQPTAEQYF
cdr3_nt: TGTGCCTGGAGTGTTCCCCAACCTACAGCAGAGCAGTACTTC

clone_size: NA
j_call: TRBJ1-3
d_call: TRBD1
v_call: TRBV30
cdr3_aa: CASTSGGSGNTIYF
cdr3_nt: TGTGCCTCTACCTCAGGGGGTTCTGGAAACACCATATATTTT

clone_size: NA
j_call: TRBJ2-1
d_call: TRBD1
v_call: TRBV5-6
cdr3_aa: CASSQGDRFPHLGYNEQFF
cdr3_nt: TGTGCCAGCAGCCAGGGGGACAGATTCCCTCACCTGGGTTACAATGAGCAGTTCTTC

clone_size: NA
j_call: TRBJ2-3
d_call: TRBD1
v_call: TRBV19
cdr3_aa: CASSRTGVSDTQYF
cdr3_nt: TGTGCCAGCAGCCGGACAGGGGTTTCAGATACGCAGTATTTT

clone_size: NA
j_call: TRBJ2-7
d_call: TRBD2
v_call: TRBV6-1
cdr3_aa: CASSSGTSLSYEQYF
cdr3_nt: TGTGCCAGCAGTTCCGGGACTAGCTTATCCTACGAGCAGTACTTC

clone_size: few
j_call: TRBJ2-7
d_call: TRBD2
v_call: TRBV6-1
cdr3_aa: CASSEAGLAGGLQYF
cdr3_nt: TGTGCCAGCAGTGAAGCGGGACTAGCGGGAGGGTTACAGTACTTC

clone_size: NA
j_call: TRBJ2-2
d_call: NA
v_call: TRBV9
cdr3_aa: CASSVRSPPNTGELFF
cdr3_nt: TGTGCCAGCAGCGTGCGGTCCCCACCAAACACCGGGGAGCTGTTTTTT

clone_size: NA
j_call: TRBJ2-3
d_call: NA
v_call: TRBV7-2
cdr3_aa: CASSLVGGSSTDTQYF
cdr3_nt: TGTGCCAGCAGCTTAGTGGGGGGATCGAGCACAGATACGCAGTATTTT

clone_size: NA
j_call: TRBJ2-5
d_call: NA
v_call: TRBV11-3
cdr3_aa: CASSEGSETQYF
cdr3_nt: TGTGCCAGCAGCGAAGGTAGCGAGACCCAGTACTTC

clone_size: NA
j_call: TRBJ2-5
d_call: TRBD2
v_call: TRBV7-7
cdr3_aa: CASSWTSRETQYF
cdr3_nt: TGTGCTAGCAGCTGGACTAGTCGAGAGACCCAGTACTTC

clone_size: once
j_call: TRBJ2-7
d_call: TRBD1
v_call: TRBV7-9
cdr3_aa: CASSSGQVHSYEQYF
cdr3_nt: TGTGCCAGCAGCTCGGGACAGGTCCACTCCTACGAGCAGTACTTC